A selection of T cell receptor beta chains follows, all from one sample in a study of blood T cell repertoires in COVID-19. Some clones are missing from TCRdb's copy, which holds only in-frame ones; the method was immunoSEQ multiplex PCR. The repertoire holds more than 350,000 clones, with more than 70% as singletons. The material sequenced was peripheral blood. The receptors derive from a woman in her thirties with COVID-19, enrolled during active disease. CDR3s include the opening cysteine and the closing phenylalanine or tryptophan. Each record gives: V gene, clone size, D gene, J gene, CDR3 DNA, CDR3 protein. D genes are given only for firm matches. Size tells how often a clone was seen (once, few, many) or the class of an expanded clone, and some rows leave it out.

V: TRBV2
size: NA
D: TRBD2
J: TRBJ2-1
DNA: TGTGCCAGCAAACGGACTAGCGGGCAAAATGAGCAGTTCTTC
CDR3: CASKRTSGQNEQFF

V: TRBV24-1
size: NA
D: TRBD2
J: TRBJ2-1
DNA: TGTGCCACCAGTGAGTCACTAGCTACTAGCGGGAAACTAAATGAGCAGTTCTTC
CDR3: CATSESLATSGKLNEQFF

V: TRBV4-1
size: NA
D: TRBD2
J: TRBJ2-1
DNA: TGCGCCAGCAGCCCAAGGGCGGGAGGCAGGGTCTACAATGAGCAGTTCTTC
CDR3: CASSPRAGGRVYNEQFF

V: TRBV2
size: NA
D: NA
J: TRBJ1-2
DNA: TGTGCCAGCAGTGAAGCTGCGGAGGGAAGCTATGGCTACACCTTC
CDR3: CASSEAAEGSYGYTF

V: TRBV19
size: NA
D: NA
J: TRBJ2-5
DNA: TGTGCCAGTAGTTCATCCGGGTTAGGGACCCAGTACTTC
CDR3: CASSSSGLGTQYF

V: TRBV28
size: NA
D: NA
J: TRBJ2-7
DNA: TGTGCCAGCAGCCCCGCTAGCACTAGCTCCTACGAGCAGTACTTC
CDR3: CASSPASTSSYEQYF

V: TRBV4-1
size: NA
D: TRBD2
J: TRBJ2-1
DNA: TGCGCCAGCAGCCAAATCATGACTAGCGGGAGCCATGAGCAGTTCTTC
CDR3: CASSQIMTSGSHEQFF

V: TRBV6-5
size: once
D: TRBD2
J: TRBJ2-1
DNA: TGTGCCAGCAGACTAGCGGGACGATATGAGCAGTTCTTC
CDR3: CASRLAGRYEQFF

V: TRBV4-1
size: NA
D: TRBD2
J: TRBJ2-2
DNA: TGCGCCAGCAGCCAAGGCGGGGGTGGGTCCGGGGAGCTGTTTTTT
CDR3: CASSQGGGGSGELFF

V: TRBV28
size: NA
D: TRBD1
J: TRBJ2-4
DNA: TGTGCCAGCAGTTTGGACAGGGACCTAGCCAAAAACATTCAGTACTTC
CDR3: CASSLDRDLAKNIQYF

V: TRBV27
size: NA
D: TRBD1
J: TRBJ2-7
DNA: TGTGCCAGCAGTATGGGACAGCCGCCCTACGAGCAGTACTTC
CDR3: CASSMGQPPYEQYF

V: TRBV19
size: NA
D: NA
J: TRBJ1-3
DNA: TGTGCCAGTAGTCTAACGGGGAGCTCTGGAAACACCATATATTTT
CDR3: CASSLTGSSGNTIYF

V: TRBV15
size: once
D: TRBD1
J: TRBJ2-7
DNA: TGTGCCACCAGCAAGACGGGGACAGGGGAATACGAGCAGTACTTC
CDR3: CATSKTGTGEYEQYF

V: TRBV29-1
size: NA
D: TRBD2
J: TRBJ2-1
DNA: TGCAGCGTTGGCCTAGCGGCCCCCTACAATGAGCAGTTCTTC
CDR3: CSVGLAAPYNEQFF

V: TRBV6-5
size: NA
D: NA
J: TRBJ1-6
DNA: TGTGCCAGCAGCCCGGGGGGGGCGAATTCACCCCTCCACTTT
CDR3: CASSPGGANSPLHF

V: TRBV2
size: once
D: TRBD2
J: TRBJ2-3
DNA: TGTGCCAGCAGCCTAGCGGGAGGAAAGTATTTT
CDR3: CASSLAGGKYF

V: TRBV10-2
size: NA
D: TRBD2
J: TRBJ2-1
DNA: TGCGCCAGCCGTAGCGGGGCCTCCTACAATGAGCAGTTCTTC
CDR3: CASRSGASYNEQFF

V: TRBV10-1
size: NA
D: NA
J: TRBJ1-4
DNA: TGCGCCAGCAGTGAGTCCGGGAATAATGAAAAACTGTTTTTT
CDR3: CASSESGNNEKLFF

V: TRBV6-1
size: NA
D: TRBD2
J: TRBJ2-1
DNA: TGTGCCAGCAGTGCTACCGGGACTAGCGTAAGCCATGAGCAGTTCTTC
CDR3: CASSATGTSVSHEQFF

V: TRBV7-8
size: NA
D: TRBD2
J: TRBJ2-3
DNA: TGTGCCAGCATAGTAGATAGTGGCGGGAGGGGGTCAGATACGCAGTATTTT
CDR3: CASIVDSGGRGSDTQYF

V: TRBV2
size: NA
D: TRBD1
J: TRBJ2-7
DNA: TGTGCCAGCAGTGGGGGACAGCTCGTGAGCGAGCAGTACTTC
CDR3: CASSGGQLVSEQYF

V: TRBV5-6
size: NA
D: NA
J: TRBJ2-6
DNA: TGTGCCAGCAGCTTGGCTGGAGGCTCTGGGGCCAACGTCCTGACTTTC
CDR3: CASSLAGGSGANVLTF

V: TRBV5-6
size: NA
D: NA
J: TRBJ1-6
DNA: TGTGCCAGCAGCTTGTCAGGATATAATTCACCCCTCCACTTT
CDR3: CASSLSGYNSPLHF

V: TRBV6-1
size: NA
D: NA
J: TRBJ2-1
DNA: TGTGCCAGCAGTGAAGAACTAGCAGACCATGAGCAGTTCTTC
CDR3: CASSEELADHEQFF

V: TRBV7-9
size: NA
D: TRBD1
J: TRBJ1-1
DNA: TGTGCCAGCAGCTTACTTACAGGGGGCAAAACTGAAGCTTTCTTT
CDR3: CASSLLTGGKTEAFF

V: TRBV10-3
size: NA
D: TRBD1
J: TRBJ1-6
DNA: TGTGCCATCAGTGCCGGGACGACAGGGGCGAATTCACCCCTCCACTTT
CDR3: CAISAGTTGANSPLHF

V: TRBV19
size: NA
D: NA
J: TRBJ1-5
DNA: TGTGCCAGTCACGGGACGATGGGACAACCTAGCAATCAGCCCCAGCATTTT
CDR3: CASHGTMGQPSNQPQHF

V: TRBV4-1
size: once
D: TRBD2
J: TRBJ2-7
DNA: TGCGCCAGCAGCCAAGAACCCGACGGGGGGGTCCACTACGAGCAGTACTTC
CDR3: CASSQEPDGGVHYEQYF

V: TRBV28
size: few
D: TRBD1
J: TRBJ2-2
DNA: TGTGCCAGCAGTGGGGACAGGGGTGCGAACACCGGGGAGCTGTTTTTT
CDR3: CASSGDRGANTGELFF

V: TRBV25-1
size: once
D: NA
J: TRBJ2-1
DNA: TGTGCCAGCAGTGCAAATGAGCAGTTCTTC
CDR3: CASSANEQFF

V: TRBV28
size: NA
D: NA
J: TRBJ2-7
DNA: TGTGCCAGCAGTTACAGACAGAGAAGCTACGAGCAGTACTTC
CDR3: CASSYRQRSYEQYF

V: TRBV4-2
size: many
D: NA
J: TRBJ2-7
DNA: TGTGCCAGCAGCCAGGCACAGGTCAGAGATCCCTACGAGCAGTACTTC
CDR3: CASSQAQVRDPYEQYF

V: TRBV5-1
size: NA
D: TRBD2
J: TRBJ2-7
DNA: TGCGCCACCAAAAGGACTAGCGGGAGTGCTACCTACGAGCAGTACTTC
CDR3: CATKRTSGSATYEQYF

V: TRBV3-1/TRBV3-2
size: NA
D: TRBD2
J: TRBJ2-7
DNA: TGTGCCAGCAGCCATGGACTAGCCCCCTACGAGCAGTACTTC
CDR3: CASSHGLAPYEQYF

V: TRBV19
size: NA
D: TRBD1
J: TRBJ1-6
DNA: TGTGCCAGGAATGCAGGGGGCAAGTATAATTCACCCCTCCACTTT
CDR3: CARNAGGKYNSPLHF

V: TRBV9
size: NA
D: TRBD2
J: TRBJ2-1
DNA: TGTGCCAGCAGCGCTGGGGGGGGAGCCCGGCACAATGAGCAGTTCTTC
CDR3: CASSAGGGARHNEQFF

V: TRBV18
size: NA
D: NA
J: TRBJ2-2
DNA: TGTGCCAGCTCACCGGTACCGGGACTGACCACCGGGGAGCTGTTTTTT
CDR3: CASSPVPGLTTGELFF

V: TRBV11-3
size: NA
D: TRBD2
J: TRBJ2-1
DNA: TGTGCCAGCAGCTTTCAAGGACTAGCGGGAGTGTACAATGAGCAGTTCTTC
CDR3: CASSFQGLAGVYNEQFF

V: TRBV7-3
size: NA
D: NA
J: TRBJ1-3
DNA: TGTGCCAGCAGCTTAGGGGCCTCTGGAAACACCATATATTTT
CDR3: CASSLGASGNTIYF

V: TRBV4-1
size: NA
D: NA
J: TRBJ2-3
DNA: TGCGCCAGCAGCCAAGGGAGGGGCGAGGGGTTGACAGATACGCAGTATTTT
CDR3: CASSQGRGEGLTDTQYF

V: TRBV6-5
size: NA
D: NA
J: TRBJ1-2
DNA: TGTGCCAGCAGTTACTCGGAAGTACAGGGCAACTATGGCTACACCTTC
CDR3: CASSYSEVQGNYGYTF

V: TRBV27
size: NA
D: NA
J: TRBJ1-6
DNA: TGTGCCAGCATGGGAACGCGGGGGGCTCATGGTTCACCCCTCCACTTT
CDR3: CASMGTRGAHGSPLHF

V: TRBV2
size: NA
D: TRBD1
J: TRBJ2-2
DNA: TGTGCCAGCATTGAGGGGGCGAGCACCGGGGAGCTGTTTTTT
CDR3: CASIEGASTGELFF

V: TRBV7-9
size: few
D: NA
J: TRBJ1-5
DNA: TGTGCCAGCAGCTTTAGTAGCAATCAGCCCCAGCATTTT
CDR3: CASSFSSNQPQHF

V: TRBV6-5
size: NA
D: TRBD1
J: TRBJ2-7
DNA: TGTGCCAGCAGTACCCGGGACAGGGGGTCCTACGAGCAGTACTTC
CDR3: CASSTRDRGSYEQYF

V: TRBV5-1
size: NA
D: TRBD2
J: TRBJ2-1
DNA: TGCGCCAGCAGCTCTAGCGGGCCGTCCTACAATGAGCAGTTCTTC
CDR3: CASSSSGPSYNEQFF

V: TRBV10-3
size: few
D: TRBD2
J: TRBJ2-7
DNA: TGTGCCACCGCGACTAGCGGGAGTGAGCAGTACTTC
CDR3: CATATSGSEQYF

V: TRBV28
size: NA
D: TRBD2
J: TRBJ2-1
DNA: TGTGCCAGCAGTTCCTCGGGGGCTAGCGGGAGCTCGGACTCCTACAATGAGCAGTTCTTC
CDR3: CASSSSGASGSSDSYNEQFF

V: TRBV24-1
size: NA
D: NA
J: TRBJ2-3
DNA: TGTGCCACCAGTGATGAAGGGCTAGCGAACACAGATACGCAGTATTTT
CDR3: CATSDEGLANTDTQYF

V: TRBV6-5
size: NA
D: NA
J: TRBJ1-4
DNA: TGTGCCAGCAGTTTCGGGGGTGGGGAAAAACTGTTTTTT
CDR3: CASSFGGGEKLFF

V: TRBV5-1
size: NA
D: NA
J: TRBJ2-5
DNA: TGCGCCAGCAGCCGGACAGACCAAGAGACCCAGTACTTC
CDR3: CASSRTDQETQYF

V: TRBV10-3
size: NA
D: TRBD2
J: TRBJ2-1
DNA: TGTGCCATCAGGGGGACTAGCGGCAATGAGCAGTTCTTC
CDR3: CAIRGTSGNEQFF

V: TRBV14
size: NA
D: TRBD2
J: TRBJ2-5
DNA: TGTGCCAGCAGCCAAGATGCGAGCGGGGAAGAGACCCAGTACTTC
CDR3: CASSQDASGEETQYF